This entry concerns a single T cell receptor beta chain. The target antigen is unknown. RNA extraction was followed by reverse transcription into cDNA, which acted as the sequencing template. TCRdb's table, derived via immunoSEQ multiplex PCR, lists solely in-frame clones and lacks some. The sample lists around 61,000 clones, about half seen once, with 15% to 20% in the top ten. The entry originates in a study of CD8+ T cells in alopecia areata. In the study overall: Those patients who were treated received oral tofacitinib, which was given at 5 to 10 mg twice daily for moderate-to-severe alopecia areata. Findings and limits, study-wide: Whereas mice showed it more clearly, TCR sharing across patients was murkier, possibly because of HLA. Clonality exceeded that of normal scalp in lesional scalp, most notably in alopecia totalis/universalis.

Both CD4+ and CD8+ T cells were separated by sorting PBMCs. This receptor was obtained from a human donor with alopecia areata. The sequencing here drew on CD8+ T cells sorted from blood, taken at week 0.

CDR3 in amino acids: CARRGSNTEAFF. The DNA of the CDR3 is TGTGCCCGGCGGGGGTCGAACACTGAAGCTTTCTTT. The chain joins TRBV2 to TRBJ1-1; D may be TRBD1 (5 bases). Germline V gene data show CDR1 as SNHLY and CDR2 as FYNNEI. V lost 11 bases and J 1 base, leaving 11 bases between the germline ends. The length of the CDR3 is 12 residues.